There are a few counts of the clone carrying this T cell receptor beta chain. No antigen is known for it. Each CDR3 protein is one row after TCRdb ran MiXCR on the RT-PCR reads. The sample gives hundreds of thousands of distinct CDR3 sequences, around 13% of which show up once; 7.5% to 8% is in the top ten. The sample is drawn from a study of response to subunit inactivated influenza vaccine. Unmatched junction bases numbered 10, after V lost 6 bases and J lost 4 bases. There are 15 residues in the CDR3. Germline values: CDR1 MNHEY, CDR2 SVGEGT. Study-level findings and limits: New T cells are recruited in small numbers by each seasonal influenza vaccination, according to the authors' suggestion.

The input for sequencing was PBMCs from blood, taken 14 to 15 days before vaccination. The TCR comes from a man over 45 who received an inactivated influenza vaccine. The gene calls are TRBV6-2 or TRBV6-3 and TRBJ2-7; 9 bases line up with TRBD1. The CDR3 DNA reads as TGTGCCAGCAGCCCCGGGACAGGGATTGTTTACGAGCAGTACTTC. Protein sequence: CASSPGTGIVYEQYF.